The 27 T cell receptor beta chains below were found in one sample sequenced in a study of blood T cell repertoires in COVID-19. Measured with immunoSEQ multiplex PCR; TCRdb has only the in-frame clones, and not every one. The profile covers 300,000 to 450,000 clones, with more than 65% appearing a single time and around 1.1% taken by the ten largest. The sequencing sample was made of peripheral blood. These receptors were taken from a human donor with acute or convalescent COVID-19. The donor label of this sample is uncertain.

The V gene is TRBV5-1, the J gene TRBJ2-5; 11 bases map to TRBD2. V shed 0 bases and J 5 bases; nucleotides not matched to a gene: 3. Germline V gene sequence: CDR1 SGHRS, CDR2 YFSETQ. The CDR3 has 15 amino acids. The CDR3 is CASSLGLAGGETQYF. The CDR3 bases are TGCGCCAGCAGCTTGGGGCTAGCGGGAGGCGAGACCCAGTACTTC.

The chain joins TRBV28 to TRBJ2-1; 9 bases map to TRBD1. The CDR3 sequence is 17 residues long. Germline CDR1 MDHEN, CDR2 SYDVKM. V dropped 5 bases and J dropped 5; count of bases not matched to a gene: 13. CDR3 sequence reads: CASSTTRRTGVHNEQFF. The CDR3 nucleotides are TGTGCCAGCAGTACCACCAGAAGGACAGGGGTTCACAATGAGCAGTTCTTC. The full variable domain, completed using reference TRBV28 and TRBJ2-1, is DVKVTQSSRYLVKRTGEKVFLECVQDMDHENMFWYRQDPGLGLRLIYFSYDVKMKEKGDIPEGYSVSREKKERFSLILESASTNQTSMYLCASSTTRRTGVHNEQFFGPGTRLTVL.

The rearrangement joins TRBV27 to TRBJ1-1; 8 bases align to TRBD1. The CDR3 has 13 amino acids. The germline gives CDR1 MNHEY, CDR2 SMNVEV (reference sequence). V trimming: 6 bases; J trimming: 5 bases; junction bases outside the gene matches: 5. The CDR3 region has the DNA TGTGCCAGCAGCCAGGGGGCTAGGACTGAAGCTTTCTTT. This gives the protein CASSQGARTEAFF.

This sequence joins TRBV28 and TRBJ1-6, with 9 nucleotides matching TRBD1. Germline assignment: CDR1 MDHEN and CDR2 SYDVKM. The CDR3 totals 13 residues. J was trimmed by 8 bases and V by 6 bases; bases with no gene match: 2. The DNA for the CDR3 is TGTGCCAGCAGGGGACAGGGAGATTCACCCCTCCACTTT. Translated: CASRGQGDSPLHF.

This chain links TRBV6-5 with TRBJ1-1, with 7 bases identical to TRBD1. Germline V gene data show CDR1 as MNHEY and CDR2 as SVGAGI. The CDR3 covers 16 residues. Trimming took 0 bases from V and 3 from J; bases not matched to a gene: 7. The CDR3 spells CASSYSSGGGYTEAFF. The CDR3 DNA is TGTGCCAGCAGTTACTCCTCAGGGGGTGGTTACACTGAAGCTTTCTTT.

This clone was detected once. The chain combines TRBV14 with TRBJ1-2; possible D gene TRBD1, 5 bases. Germline V gene lookup returns CDR1 SGHDN and CDR2 FVKESK. The CDR3 has 15 amino acids. Trimming pared 1 base from V and 4 bases from J, leaving 13 bases between. The CDR3 bases are TGTGCCAGCAGCCAAGTCGCCGGGACTATCTATGGCTACACCTTC. This gives the protein CASSQVAGTIYGYTF.

This clone has more than one count but fewer than ten. The V gene is TRBV3-1 (or the pseudogene TRBV3-2), the J gene TRBJ2-7; 7 bases are a match to TRBD1. Germline lookup yields CDR1 LGHDT and CDR2 YNNKEL (reference sequence). This CDR3 is 13 amino acids long. V shed 4 bases, J shed 3 bases, and the junction held 3 bases outside the gene matches. CDR3 coding DNA: TGTGCCAGCAGCCGGGGACAGCTCTACGAGCAGTACTTC. This codes for CASSRGQLYEQYF.

This rearrangement joins TRBV28 to TRBJ1-3, with a tentative D call TRBD1 (5 bases). Trimming removed 6 bases from V and 0 bases from J, with 15 bases in between. Germline CDR1 is MDHEN and CDR2 is SYDVKM. The CDR3 extends over 16 amino acids. The CDR3 spells CASSLDSTASGNTIYF. The CDR3 bases are TGTGCCAGCAGCCTTGACAGTACAGCCTCTGGAAACACCATATATTTT.

The rearrangement links TRBV19 to TRBJ1-4, with 7 bases lining up with TRBD1. Unmatched junction bases numbered 9, after V lost 6 bases and J lost 5 bases. This CDR3 contains 15 residues. Germline V CDR1 and CDR2: LNHDA, SQIVND (reference sequence). This CDR3 is CASSNSGTVNEKLFF. In nucleotides, the CDR3 is TGTGCCAGTAGCAATTCCGGGACAGTAAATGAAAAACTGTTTTTT. Full variable domain (missing parts from reference TRBV19 and TRBJ1-4): DGGITQSPKYLFRKEGQNVTLSCEQNLNHDAMYWYRQDPGQGLRLIYYSQIVNDFQKGDIAEGYSVSREKKESFPLTVTSAQKNPTAFYLCASSNSGTVNEKLFFGSGTQLSVL.

This chain joins TRBV12-3 or TRBV12-4 and TRBJ1-2; weak D call: TRBD1 (5 bases). V lost 2 bases and J 8 bases, leaving 12 bases between the germline ends. The CDR3 spans 13 residues. As DNA, the CDR3 is TGTGCCAGCAGTTTATCAGGGAACGACGGCTACACCTTC. It specifies CASSLSGNDGYTF.

The J gene is TRBJ1-3, the V gene TRBV30, with 10 bases lining up with TRBD1. Germline lookup yields CDR1 GTSNPN and CDR2 SVGIG (reference sequence). This CDR3 comprises 15 residues. After removal of 2 bases from V and 1 base from J, the junction contained 2 bases not matched to a gene. CDR3 amino acids: CAWSRTGGSGNTIYF. Here the CDR3 DNA reads TGTGCCTGGAGTCGGACAGGGGGTTCTGGAAACACCATATATTTT.

This clone showed up just a few times. J is TRBJ2-2 and V is TRBV7-7; D might be TRBD2 (5 bases). Germline lookup yields CDR1 SSHAT and CDR2 FNYEAQ (reference sequence). This CDR3 comprises 16 residues. V was clipped by 5 bases and J by 5 bases, with 18 bases between them. CDR3 in DNA: TGTGCCAGCAGCACACAACTAGGAGTTGGGACCGGGGAGCTGTTTTTT. This translates into CASSTQLGVGTGELFF.

The J gene is TRBJ2-1, the V gene TRBV5-5, with D hard to call. The CDR3 is 12 residues long. Per germline, CDR1 SGHKS and CDR2 YYEKEE (reference sequence). Trimming cost V 3 bases and J 9 bases, with 10 bases left between them. The CDR3 spells CASSSTVGEQFF. CDR3 sequence (DNA): TGTGCCAGCAGCTCAACGGTCGGTGAGCAGTTCTTC.

This CDR3 is CASSFRRTGNLNEQFF. The DNA for the CDR3 is TGTGCCAGCAGCTTTCGGCGGACAGGGAATTTAAATGAGCAGTTCTTC. The gene calls are TRBV7-6 and TRBJ2-1, with 8 bases aligning to TRBD1. The CDR3 runs to 16 residues. J gave up 7 bases and V 3 bases, and 11 bases lay outside the gene matches. Germline CDR1 and CDR2: SGHVS and FNYEAQ.

The chain joins TRBV27 to TRBJ1-6, with 8 bases that match TRBD1. The CDR3 sequence is 15 residues long. V dropped 1 base and J dropped 9; count of bases not matched to a gene: 5. Germline lookup yields CDR1 MNHEY and CDR2 SMNVEV (reference sequence). CDR3 amino acids: CASSLFGQGGSPLHF. CDR3 bases: TGTGCCAGCAGTTTATTTGGACAGGGAGGTTCACCCCTCCACTTT.

The chain links TRBV2 to TRBJ2-1; TRBD2 aligns across 9 bases. Germline trimming cut 3 bases from V and 9 bases from J; bases unmatched to any gene: 15. CDR3 length equals 17 residues. The germline V gene has CDR1 SNHLY and CDR2 FYNNEI. CDR3 nucleotide sequence: TGTGCCAGCAGTGACTCCCCCTTGCGGCGGGGGGGCTCTGAGCAGTTCTTC. It translates to CASSDSPLRRGGSEQFF.

The rearrangement joins TRBV6-6 to TRBJ2-5; TRBD2 matches at 9 bases. V dropped 4 bases and J dropped 5; count of bases not matched to a gene: 5. From germline, CDR1 is MNHNY and CDR2 SVGAGI (reference sequence). This CDR3 is 14 amino acids long. CDR3 DNA: TGTGCCAGCAGTTCGGCGGGGGGGCGGGAGACCCAGTACTTC. It encodes CASSSAGGRETQYF.

The chain carries TRBV7-6 and TRBJ1-3; no definite D call. Germline CDR1 is SGHVS and CDR2 is FNYEAQ. This CDR3 is 15 amino acids long. V shed 2 bases and J shed 0 bases, with 8 bases lying between them. The CDR3 sequence is CASSLQESSGNTIYF. CDR3 bases: TGTGCCAGCAGCTTACAAGAGAGCTCTGGAAACACCATATATTTT.

In this sample, this clone turned up once. The J gene is TRBJ1-2, the V gene TRBV30; D is unresolved. The CDR3 has 13 amino acids. Germline V CDR1 and CDR2: GTSNPN, SVGIG (reference sequence). V was shortened by 2 bases and J by 8 bases, with 15 bases between the two germline ends. CDR3 sequence: CAWSINHLLGYTF. The CDR3 DNA reads as TGTGCCTGGAGTATTAACCACCTCCTAGGCTACACCTTC. The full variable domain, with the rest looked up from reference TRBV30 and TRBJ1-2, is SQTIHQWPATLVQPVGSPLSLECTVEGTSNPNLYWYRQAAGRGLQLLFYSVGIGQISSEVPQNLSASRPQDRQFILSSKKLLLSDSGFYLCAWSINHLLGYTFGSGTRLTVV.

This clone showed up just once. The chain recombines TRBV11-2 with TRBJ2-1; tentative D call: TRBD1 (5 bases). The CDR3 length is 14 residues. The germline V gene has CDR1 SGHAT and CDR2 FQNNGV. V was shortened by 2 bases and J by 5 bases, with 10 bases between the two germline ends. The CDR3 DNA reads TGTGCCAGCAGCTTATTTCAGGGAAACAATGAGCAGTTCTTC. Its translation is CASSLFQGNNEQFF.

A single count supports this clone. This chain connects TRBV4-1 to TRBJ2-1; D possibly corresponds to TRBD2 (5 bases). The CDR3 is 16 amino acids. Trimming removed 4 bases at V and 6 bases at J, with 19 bases between. Germline-derived CDR1 and CDR2 are MGHRA and YSYEKL. The chain's CDR3 is CASSPQELGPFNEQFF. The CDR3 coding sequence is TGCGCCAGCAGCCCTCAAGAACTAGGCCCTTTCAATGAGCAGTTCTTC.

V usage is TRBV6-5 and J usage is TRBJ1-6, with D tentatively TRBD1 (5 bases). V gave up 4 bases and J gave up 6 bases, with 13 bases separating them. The CDR3 has 15 residues. CDR1 is MNHEY and CDR2 is SVGAGI in the germline V gene. As DNA, the CDR3 is TGTGCCAGCAGTTCGGGGGTCCAACTTAATTCACCCCTCCACTTT. This encodes CASSSGVQLNSPLHF.

The V call is TRBV18, the J call TRBJ2-1; no firm D call. The length of the CDR3 is 13 residues. The germline gives CDR1 KGHSH, CDR2 LQKENI. V lost 7 bases to trimming and J lost 4 bases, with 11 bases between them. CDR3 nucleotides: TGTGCCAGCTACACAACCCGTTACAATGAGCAGTTCTTC. Amino acids: CASYTTRYNEQFF. Filled out from reference TRBV18 and TRBJ2-1, the complete variable domain reads NAGVMQNPRHLVRRRGQEARLRCSPMKGHSHVYWYRQLPEEGLKFMVYLQKENIIDESGMPKERFSAEFPKEGPSILRIQQVVRGDSAAYFCASYTTRYNEQFFGPGTRLTVL.

This sequence joins TRBV28 and TRBJ2-7, with 8 bases fitting TRBD2. CDR3 length: 15 amino acids. The germline gives CDR1 MDHEN, CDR2 SYDVKM. J lost 3 bases, V lost 7 bases, and 11 bases had no gene match. The CDR3 protein is CASTQFYGGDYEQYF. The CDR3 region has the DNA TGTGCCAGCACACAATTTTACGGGGGGGACTACGAGCAGTACTTC.

The V call is TRBV28, the J call TRBJ1-6; D remains unclear. CDR1 and CDR2 from the germline V gene are MDHEN and SYDVKM. V lost 5 bases and J lost 2, with 13 bases in between. This CDR3 contains 16 residues. The CDR3 region is CASSLISRAYNSPLHF. CDR3 nucleotide sequence: TGTGCCAGCAGTCTCATTTCCCGGGCCTATAATTCACCCCTCCACTTT.

The chain joins TRBV19 to TRBJ1-5; tentative D call: TRBD1 (5 bases). With 7 bases removed from V and 0 bases from J, the gap between germline ends came to 13 bases. The CDR3 consists of 15 residues. Germline lookup yields CDR1 LNHDA and CDR2 SQIVND (reference sequence). The CDR3, as DNA: TGTGCCAGTATGGGACGGGAGTATAGCAATCAGCCCCAGCATTTT. The encoded protein is CASMGREYSNQPQHF.

The chain recombines TRBV15 with TRBJ2-7; the D gene is possibly TRBD2 (5 bases). In germline, CDR1 is LNHNV, CDR2 YYDKDF (reference sequence). The CDR3 has 13 residues. V was clipped by 5 bases and J by 3 bases, with 11 bases between them. The CDR3 DNA reads TGTGCCACCAGCTCCCGAGGGAACTACGAGCAGTACTTC. It translates to CATSSRGNYEQYF.